These 5 T cell receptor beta chains were sequenced from one sample in a study of cytotoxic CD8 clonotypes in ibrutinib-treated CLL. TCRdb's table, derived via immunoSEQ multiplex PCR, lists solely in-frame clones and lacks some. The sample carries roughly 110,000 clones, 55% to 75% recorded once. Sequenced here: PBMCs, sampled after 24 months of ibrutinib treatment. The receptors derive from a human donor with chronic lymphocytic leukemia.

This clone was observed a handful of times. The chain has TRBV30 and TRBJ2-7, with 16 bases aligning to TRBD2. Trimming cost V 2 bases and J 2 bases; bases outside gene matches: 9. Germline loops: CDR1 GTSNPN, CDR2 SVGIG (reference sequence). The CDR3 spans 18 residues. In DNA, the CDR3 is TGTGCCTGGAGTCACCCCGGGACTAGCGGGGGGGCCACCTACGAGCAGTACTTC. Its protein product is CAWSHPGTSGGATYEQYF.

The chain joins TRBV4-2 to TRBJ2-3, with D unresolved. Germline V gene sequence: CDR1 LGHNA, CDR2 YNFKEQ. V lost 4 bases, J lost 4 bases, and 9 bases lay in between. The CDR3 spans 13 residues. The CDR3 DNA sequence: TGTGCCAGCAGCCCCTCTTTGGCAGATACGCAGTATTTT. Its translation is CASSPSLADTQYF.

The chain employs TRBV2 and TRBJ2-3; D gene uncertain. The V gene's germline CDR1 is SNHLY and CDR2 FYNNEI. V was pared by 4 bases and J by 0 bases, with 14 bases between. This CDR3 region has 16 residues. The CDR3 region is CASSVTLTASTDTQYF. CDR3 bases: TGTGCCAGCAGTGTAACCCTTACGGCTAGCACAGATACGCAGTATTTT.

The rearrangement uses TRBV9 and TRBJ2-6; D is undetermined. From germline, CDR1 is SGDLS and CDR2 YYNGEE. The CDR3 contains 15 residues. V lost 0 bases, J lost 0 bases, and 4 bases lay in between. The CDR3 protein is CASSVEPSGANVLTF. The CDR3 region has the DNA TGTGCCAGCAGCGTAGAGCCCTCTGGGGCCAACGTCCTGACTTTC.

The count of this clone is one. J is TRBJ1-2 and V is TRBV6-4; 8 positions agree with TRBD1. This CDR3 is 16 amino acids long. With 4 bases clipped from V and 5 bases from J, the junction kept 12 bases outside the gene matches. Germline V lookup: CDR1 MRHNA, CDR2 SNTAGT. CDR3 bases: TGTGCCAGCAGTGTCAATTCAGGGGGCCGGGAATATGGCTACACCTTC. It codes for CASSVNSGGREYGYTF.